This T cell receptor (beta chain) was identified in a study of control samples from healthy donors and cancer patients. Germline V gene data show CDR1 as GTSNPN and CDR2 as SVGIG (reference sequence). The ends were cut back, 1 base at V and 4 bases at J, with 16 bases in the middle. The CDR3 runs to 15 residues. Some clones are missing from TCRdb's copy, which holds only in-frame ones; the method was immunoSEQ multiplex PCR. The data hold 85,000 to 100,000 clones, with approximately 95% observed a single time. The sample comprised blood. The TCR comes from a young man in good health. V and J are TRBV30 and TRBJ1-1; D unresolved. CDR3 residues: CAWSEAWRVGTEAFF. Here the CDR3 DNA reads TGTGCCTGGAGTGAGGCGTGGAGGGTAGGCACTGAAGCTTTCTTT.